This TCR beta chain was captured by sequencing in a study of beta chain features in type 1 diabetes (dated by TCRdb to 2016 to 2018). Broadly, across the study: Patients and healthy donors did not differ in mean age, gender distribution, total cell number or subset yield. In the study, recently diagnosed type 1 diabetes patients and matched healthy donors were compared on the TCRB repertoires of their sorted circulating CD4+ T cell subsets. A total of roughly 98,000,000 sorted cells were examined across all samples, and a strong correlation was observed between cell number per subset and RNA yield. Whereas all 28 donors provided naive and central memory subsets, regulatory and stem cell-like memory subsets were isolated from just 8 patients and about 8 healthy donors.

From each donor, a single peripheral blood sample of approximately 120 mL on average was drawn into heparinised tubes. Naive, central memory, regulatory and stem cell-like memory CD4+ T cells were sorted on a BD FACSAria II using a panel including CD45RO, CCR7, CD25, CD127, CD95 and CD27. Every sorted population had a purity above 95%. PBMCs were separated immediately by Lymphoprep density gradient centrifugation and were stained directly, without being cultured. Samples were stained and sorted in pairs, with one healthy donor and one patient per experiment, so that batch effects were minimized. The entire amount of isolated RNA was reverse transcribed using the High Capacity cDNA Reverse Transcription Kit, so the sequenced TCRB transcripts were expressed ones. Naive, central memory and regulatory T cell samples underwent deep immunoSEQ sequencing, averaging about 3.57 million total reads per sample. Sorted cells were lysed in RLT buffer and RNA was extracted with DNase-treated RNeasy Micro or Mini kits, depending on cell number. Each cell subset was processed on its own to prevent cross-contamination, while patient and healthy donor samples were processed together. The immunoSEQ multiplex PCR was used to amplify TCRB sequences from cDNA, generating 87-bp fragments that spanned the CDR3 region. Sequencing of the amplicons was done on the Illumina HiSeq platform. On the study's bioinformatics: PCR bias was corrected computationally using synthetic template baselines, and reads within Hamming distance 2 were collapsed, with unmergeable singletons discarded. Reads were aligned against IMGT so that V, D and J genes, CDR3 length and insertions or deletions at six rearrangement sites could be assigned. Within each subset, clonotype counts were normalized to the number of sorted cells before true diversity and Gini coefficients were calculated with the tcR R package. The overlap coefficient, calculated on TCRB nucleotide sequences, was used to quantify repertoire sharing. Out-of-frame TCRB sequences from naive cells were analyzed as a proxy for the pre-selection repertoire. What TCRdb holds here is the immuneACCESS table cut down to in-frame rearrangements. Part of the clones is not present; checked against another copy, under half of the missing clones reflect an unresolved V gene, and the others are unexplained. V and J calls and clone size are those listed in that table; D and trimming were worked out from the DNA. Recorded for this sample are a few hundred thousand clones; approximately 16% of them occurred a single time. Approximately 0.087% of the sample belongs to the ten largest clones.

In this sample, this clone turned up a few times. The target of this receptor is not known. No qualities accompany the bases; no much larger clone lies one base away. Per the germline V gene, SGHRS is the CDR1 and YFSETQ is the CDR2. Including the terminal cysteine and phenylalanine, the CDR3 comprises 14 residues. The only DNA kept is the CDR3, 42 bases in frame from the first base. At the junction V is shortened by 0 bases and J by 12 bases, with 16 bases in between. The study at large found these results: Patients with type 1 diabetes made fewer insertions and deleted more nucleotides at VDJ recombination sites, implying thymic rearrangement abnormalities. Naive, central memory and regulatory TCRB repertoires appeared to be more alike among patients than among healthy donors. Because small numbers of individuals were included in the HLA sub-analyses, any influence of HLA type on TCRB rearrangement was left unresolved. PCR might favor shorter templates, but patient and control samples were amplified and corrected together, so any skew would affect both groups equally. Sequencing cDNA rather than genomic DNA could over-represent highly expressing activated cells, although activation and CD3 levels did not differ between groups. A moderate but significant shortening of TCRB CDR3 length was observed in type 1 diabetes patients in all four CD4+ subsets.

The TCR was taken from a man aged 25-45 years with type 1 diabetes. The source material was naive CD4+ T cells from blood. Interpreted using the paper, the cell subset or site label stands for: true naive CD4+ T cells. The chain employs TRBV5-1 and TRBJ2-1; too little of a D gene remains to name it. This receptor has the CDR3 CASSLESKLGGQFF. The DNA sequence reads TGCGCCAGCAGCTTGGAATCGAAACTCGGCGGGCAGTTCTTC.